What follows describes a single T cell receptor (beta chain). Germline V gene data show CDR1 as SGHTA and CDR2 as FQGNSA. The CDR3 covers 13 residues. Trimming took 5 bases from V and 4 from J, leaving 10 bases between them. TCRdb's copy holds only in-frame clones and misses some; the assay was immunoSEQ multiplex PCR. The sample has tens of thousands of clones, just under 95% seen once; the top ten hold approximately 1%. The entry originates in a study of T cell changes during pregnancy in multiple sclerosis. This specimen was peripheral blood, taken in the first trimester of pregnancy. The sequence was collected from a female donor with multiple sclerosis, enrolled in a pregnancy study. The gene calls are TRBV7-2 and TRBJ2-3; D perhaps matches TRBD2 (5 bases). The chain's CDR3 is CASSRGAADTQYF. In nucleotides, the CDR3 is TGTGCCAGCAGCCGGGGAGCGGCAGATACGCAGTATTTT.